Sequencing of this T cell receptor (beta chain) was carried out in a study of blood T cell repertoires in COVID-19. Study context: Whether acute or convalescent, the COVID-19 samples came from the United States, Italy and Spain.

Germline V gives CDR1 LGHNT, CDR2 FRNRAP. V was trimmed by 1 base and J by 0 bases, leaving 8 bases between them. The CDR3 extends over 15 amino acids. Participant ages covered about 18 to 90 years across some 25 US areas. Assignment of participants to cohorts was predicated upon participant-reported clinical history. In the authors' workflow: Researchers report that nucleated cell counts were estimated from reference gene primer amplification. The assay was immunoSEQ multiplex PCR, and TCRdb's table has in-frame clones only and misses some. V and J calls and clone size are as listed in that table; D and trimming were resolved from the DNA. The table lists 200,000 to 250,000 clones, over 65% of them singletons, with 3% to 4% in the top ten.

This chain links TRBV12-5 with TRBJ2-3; D is undetermined. Sequencing used PBMCs or T cells enriched from blood (not recorded which). This receptor was identified in a woman aged 60-70 years who had recovered from COVID-19. The CDR3 spells CASGLALGSTDTQYF. CDR3 bases: TGTGCTAGTGGTTTGGCCCTTGGCAGCACAGATACGCAGTATTTT.